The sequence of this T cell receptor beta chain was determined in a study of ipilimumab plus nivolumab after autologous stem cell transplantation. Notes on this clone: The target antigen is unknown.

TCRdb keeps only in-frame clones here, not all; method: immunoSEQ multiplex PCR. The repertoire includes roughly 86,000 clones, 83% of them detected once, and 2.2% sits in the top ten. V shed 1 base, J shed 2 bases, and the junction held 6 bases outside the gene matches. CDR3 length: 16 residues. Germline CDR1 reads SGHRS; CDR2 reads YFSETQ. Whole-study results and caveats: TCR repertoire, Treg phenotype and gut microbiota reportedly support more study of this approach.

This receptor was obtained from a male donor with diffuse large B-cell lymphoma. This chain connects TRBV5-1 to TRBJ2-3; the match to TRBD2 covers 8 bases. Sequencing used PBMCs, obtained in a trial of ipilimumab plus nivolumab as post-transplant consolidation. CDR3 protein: CASSLIGRGDTDTQYF. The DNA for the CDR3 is TGCGCCAGCAGCTTGATTGGGCGGGGGGACACAGATACGCAGTATTTT.